This TCR beta chain stems from a study of immune heterogeneity within non-small cell lung tumors. Across the study: Histologically, a few tumors were squamous cell carcinomas and some 10 were non-squamous carcinomas. The remaining 1 tumor was not otherwise specified.

With 32 V and 13 J primers, multiplex PCR amplified the TCR beta CDR3. Each CDR3 protein is one row after TCRdb ran MiXCR on the multiplex PCR reads. Of around 19,000 distinct CDR3 sequences listed, over 25% are singletons. Trimming shortened V by 6 bases and J by 4 bases, and 12 bases separated the two germline ends. This CDR3 region has 13 residues. Per germline, CDR1 MNHNS and CDR2 SASEGT. Template came from bulk tumor genomic DNA, at around 600 ng per sample. Primary tumors were biopsied several times each, far apart, intraoperatively. Curative surgical treatment was performed in patients who had newly diagnosed, untreated non-small cell lung cancer.

This TCR came from a middle-aged man with non-small cell lung cancer. The specimen sequenced was lung tumor tissue. J is TRBJ1-2 and V is TRBV6-1; D is possibly TRBD1 (5 bases). CDR3 sequence (DNA): TGTGCCAGCAGCGACGAAACAGGCTATGGCTACACCTTC. Encoded protein: CASSDETGYGYTF.